This entry lists 7 T cell receptor beta chains sequenced from one sample in a study of blood T cell repertoires in COVID-19. Libraries were prepared by immunoSEQ multiplex PCR; TCRdb keeps only in-frame clonotypes and omits some of them. The data show under 200,000 clones, roughly 77% seen once. Input material: peripheral blood. These receptors were taken from a man between 65 and 85 years old with active or convalescent COVID-19.

The CDR3 here is CAISDWQGGSPLHF. CDR3 nucleotide sequence: TGTGCCATCAGTGATTGGCAGGGGGGCTCACCCCTCCACTTT. V and J are TRBV10-3 and TRBJ1-6, with TRBD1 matching 7 bases. Per the germline V gene, CDR1 is ENHRY and CDR2 is SYGVKD. CDR3 length: 14 amino acids. V gave up 3 bases and J gave up 10 bases; unmatched junction bases: 6.

The V and J genes are TRBV10-1 and TRBJ2-3, with 8 bases aligning to TRBD2. The trim removed 5 bases at V and 0 bases at J, leaving 4 bases unmatched. Germline V gives CDR1 WNHNN, CDR2 SYGVQD (reference sequence). This CDR3 is built from 15 residues. CDR3 sequence: CASSSGRVSTDTQYF. The CDR3 nucleotides read TGCGCCAGCAGTTCCGGGAGGGTTAGCACAGATACGCAGTATTTT.

This chain connects TRBV6-1 to TRBJ1-3; D gene unclear. Germline V CDR1 and CDR2: MNHNS, SASEGT. The length of the CDR3 is 16 residues. V dropped 3 bases and J dropped 4 bases, with 16 bases sitting between them. CDR3 DNA sequence: TGTGCCAGCAGTGAGGTCGGGGTCCTAGAAGGAAACACCATATATTTT. As protein: CASSEVGVLEGNTIYF.

This rearrangement joins TRBV5-4 to TRBJ2-2; D call uncertain. CDR1 is SGHNT, CDR2 YYREEE, per germline (reference sequence). The V end lost 2 bases, the J end lost 6 bases, and 2 bases lay between the germline ends. CDR3 length: 11 residues. DNA of the CDR3: TGTGCCAGCAGCTTCTCCGGGGAGCTGTTTTTT. Translated: CASSFSGELFF.

This clone came up a few times. The chain combines TRBV5-4 with TRBJ1-1, with 8 bases that match TRBD1. Germline CDR1 SGHNT, CDR2 YYREEE (reference sequence). This CDR3 spans 16 amino acids. Trimming took 4 bases from V and 4 from J; bases not matched to a gene: 12. The CDR3 coding sequence is TGTGCCAGCAGCACAGGGGGAATATCTTCGGGCACTGAAGCTTTCTTT. This sequence encodes CASSTGGISSGTEAFF.

The genes are TRBV7-9 and TRBJ2-7; 7 bases map to TRBD1. CDR3 length equals 16 residues. J gave up 2 bases and V 2 bases, and 9 bases lay outside the gene matches. Germline V CDR1 and CDR2: SEHNR, FQNEAQ (reference sequence). Here the CDR3 reads CASSLNLGDRPYEQYF. Here the CDR3 DNA reads TGTGCCAGCAGCTTAAATTTAGGGGACAGACCCTACGAGCAGTACTTC. The whole variable domain, filled in from reference TRBV7-9 and TRBJ2-7, reads DTGVSQNPRHKITKRGQNVTFRCDPISEHNRLYWYRQTLGQGPEFLTYFQNEAQLEKSRLLSDRFSAERPKGSFSTLEIQRTEQGDSAMYLCASSLNLGDRPYEQYFGPGTRLTVT.

The gene calls are TRBV20-1 and TRBJ1-1; D is unresolved. Germline CDR1 is DFQATT and CDR2 is SNEGSKA (reference sequence). Deletions cut 3 bases from V and 7 bases from J, with 9 bases between. The CDR3 contains 11 residues. This CDR3 is CSASGGFEAFF. CDR3 DNA sequence: TGCAGTGCTAGTGGAGGCTTTGAAGCTTTCTTT.